These 27 T cell receptor beta chains originate from one sample sequenced in a study of blood T cell repertoires in COVID-19. Profiling relied on immunoSEQ multiplex PCR, and the TCRdb table lists in-frame clones only, not all of them. The sample records approximately 170,000 clones, around 72% being singletons. The sequencing sample was made of peripheral blood. The receptors derive from a woman at least 80 years old with acute or convalescent COVID-19.

This chain connects TRBV6-6 to TRBJ1-2; D call uncertain. The CDR3 has 16 amino acids. Trimming stripped 2 bases from V and 1 base from J, with 14 bases between. In germline, CDR1 is MNHNY, CDR2 SVGAGI (reference sequence). The CDR3 sequence is CASSYGEGPFNYGYTF. The CDR3 nucleotides read TGTGCCAGCAGTTACGGAGAGGGTCCTTTTAACTATGGCTACACCTTC.

This chain links TRBV5-1 with TRBJ2-5; tentatively, D is TRBD2 (5 bases). Deletions cut 0 bases from V and 5 bases from J, with 11 bases between. This CDR3 is 14 amino acids long. Germline CDR1 is SGHRS and CDR2 is YFSETQ. The CDR3 coding sequence is TGCGCCAGCAGCTTGGTAGAGGGATCGGAGACCCAGTACTTC. It codes for CASSLVEGSETQYF.

The chain combines TRBV19 with TRBJ1-4; no clear D. This CDR3 is built from 15 residues. CDR1 LNHDA and CDR2 SQIVND come from the germline V gene (reference sequence). The germline V and J ends were trimmed by 2 bases and 3 bases, with 10 bases remaining between them. CDR3 bases: TGTGCCAGTAGTATAATGTATGGCCCTAATGAAAAACTGTTTTTT. Translation: CASSIMYGPNEKLFF.

The chain combines TRBV6-6 with TRBJ2-2; D is possibly TRBD1 (7 bases). The CDR3 contains 15 residues. CDR1 is MNHNY, CDR2 SVGAGI, per germline (reference sequence). Trimming took off 5 bases at V and 6 bases at J, with 16 bases between the two ends. The CDR3 is CASSLTGEAAGELFF. CDR3 coding DNA: TGTGCCAGCAGTCTCACAGGGGAGGCTGCCGGGGAGCTGTTTTTT.

V gene TRBV27 combines with J gene TRBJ2-7; D unresolved. In germline, CDR1 is MNHEY, CDR2 SMNVEV (reference sequence). The length of the CDR3 is 10 residues. V dropped 8 bases and J dropped 1 base, with 3 bases sitting between them. DNA for the CDR3: TGTGCCAGCCGGTCCTACGAGCAGTACTTC. Protein product: CASRSYEQYF.

This chain links TRBV12-3 or TRBV12-4 with TRBJ1-1; D is unclear. The CDR3 sequence is 13 residues long. Between the trimmed V and J ends, which lost 5 bases and 5 bases, there was a span of 12 bases. As DNA, the CDR3 is TGTGCCAGCAGTCTCCTCCGGAGGACTGAAGCTTTCTTT. It is translated as CASSLLRRTEAFF.

This chain joins TRBV28 and TRBJ2-7, with D unclear. The V end lost 7 bases, the J end lost 0 bases, and 10 bases lay between the germline ends. The germline V gene has CDR1 MDHEN and CDR2 SYDVKM. This CDR3 is 13 amino acids long. The CDR3, as DNA: TGTGCCAGCACCGGTGGAGACTCCTACGAGCAGTACTTC. Translation: CASTGGDSYEQYF.

V usage is TRBV28 and J usage is TRBJ1-1; 8 bases agree with TRBD1. Germline V gene sequence: CDR1 MDHEN, CDR2 SYDVKM. V lost 6 bases to trimming and J lost 0 bases; unmatched junction nucleotides: 6. This CDR3 has 15 residues. The CDR3 loop reads CASSRGQGVNTEAFF. CDR3 DNA sequence: TGTGCCAGCAGCCGAGGACAGGGCGTGAACACTGAAGCTTTCTTT. Based on the CDR3 plus reference TRBV28 and TRBJ1-1, the full variable domain is DVKVTQSSRYLVKRTGEKVFLECVQDMDHENMFWYRQDPGLGLRLIYFSYDVKMKEKGDIPEGYSVSREKKERFSLILESASTNQTSMYLCASSRGQGVNTEAFFGQGTRLTVV.

This clone was recorded a few times. This chain links TRBV5-1 with TRBJ2-2; tentatively, D is TRBD2 (6 bases). Trimming cost V 7 bases and J 1 base, with 20 bases left between them. Germline V lookup: CDR1 SGHRS, CDR2 YFSETQ. This CDR3 contains 17 residues. DNA of the CDR3: TGCGCCAGCGCTTGGTTCGCGGGGACTTTGAACACCGGGGAGCTGTTTTTT. Translated, it gives CASAWFAGTLNTGELFF.

The chain has TRBV4-1 and TRBJ1-1, with unresolved D. Germline V gene lookup returns CDR1 MGHRA and CDR2 YSYEKL. V was clipped by 5 bases and J by 3 bases, with 10 bases between them. The CDR3 loop spans 13 amino acids. The CDR3, as DNA: TGCGCCAGCAGCGTACCAGGATACACTGAAGCTTTCTTT. It yields the protein CASSVPGYTEAFF.

The chain joins TRBV28 to TRBJ2-7; D perhaps matches TRBD2 (5 bases). This CDR3 is 15 amino acids long. Looked up from germline, CDR1 is MDHEN and CDR2 is SYDVKM. V dropped 4 bases and J dropped 2 bases, with 15 bases sitting between them. CDR3 in amino acids: CASSSPGNWAYEQYF. CDR3 sequence (DNA): TGTGCCAGCAGTTCTCCGGGAAATTGGGCCTACGAGCAGTACTTC.

This sequence joins TRBV28 and TRBJ1-1, with TRBD1 identical over 8 bases. Germline loops: CDR1 MDHEN, CDR2 SYDVKM. The CDR3 consists of 18 residues. V shed 5 bases, J shed 3 bases, and the junction held 17 bases outside the gene matches. The CDR3 region has the DNA TGTGCCAGCAGTCCCATTATAAGCCGGACAGGGAGAGACACTGAAGCTTTCTTT. Protein sequence: CASSPIISRTGRDTEAFF.

This chain joins TRBV30 and TRBJ1-2; possibly TRBD1 for D (6 bases). Germline V CDR1 and CDR2: GTSNPN, SVGIG (reference sequence). The CDR3 extends over 13 amino acids. Trimming took off 2 bases at V and 5 bases at J, with 12 bases between the two ends. The CDR3 DNA follows: TGTGCCTGGAGTAAGGACAGACTGTATGGCTACACCTTC. The encoded protein is CAWSKDRLYGYTF.

V is TRBV2 and J is TRBJ2-5; no definite D call. Germline CDR1 and CDR2: SNHLY and FYNNEI. CDR3 length equals 14 residues. V lost 2 bases and J 4 bases, leaving 11 bases between the germline ends. CDR3 DNA: TGTGCCAGCAGTGAATCTATAGCCGGAGAGACCCAGTACTTC. Protein product: CASSESIAGETQYF.

The chain recombines TRBV5-1 with TRBJ2-7; the match to TRBD1 covers 9 bases. The CDR3 covers 15 residues. Germline CDR1 and CDR2: SGHRS and YFSETQ. V lost 4 bases, J lost 7 bases, and 12 bases stayed unmatched. CDR3 DNA sequence: TGCGCCAGCAGCGTACCGGGACAGGGTCGCGGGGAGCAGTACTTC. Translated, it gives CASSVPGQGRGEQYF.

The chain couples TRBV18 to TRBJ1-1; TRBD1 aligns across 7 bases. The CDR3 has 16 amino acids. The germline CDR1 and CDR2 sequences are KGHSH and LQKENI. Trimming at V came to 3 bases and at J to 5 bases, leaving 12 bases not matched to a gene. The CDR3 protein is CASSPPNRQGVTEAFF. Here the CDR3 DNA reads TGTGCCAGCTCACCTCCCAACCGGCAGGGGGTAACTGAAGCTTTCTTT.

This clone was seen only a few times. The chain joins TRBV16 to TRBJ1-6, with D perhaps TRBD1 (5 bases). CDR3 length: 16 amino acids. CDR1 and CDR2 from the germline V gene are KGHSY and FQNENV. The V end lost 0 bases, the J end lost 5 bases, and 11 bases lay between the germline ends. The DNA of the CDR3 is TGTGCCAGCAGCCAATCGATGCCAGGGAATAATTCACCCCTCCACTTT. As protein: CASSQSMPGNNSPLHF.

The V and J genes are TRBV19 and TRBJ1-6; 9 nucleotides align to TRBD1. Germline V gene sequence: CDR1 LNHDA, CDR2 SQIVND (reference sequence). This CDR3 is built from 13 residues. The junction had 4 bases not matched to a gene; V was cut back by 7 bases and J by 9 bases. CDR3 sequence reads: CASNGQGTSPLHF. In DNA form, the CDR3 reads TGTGCCAGTAATGGACAGGGGACTTCACCCCTCCACTTT.

The rearrangement uses TRBV30 and TRBJ1-1; a possible D gene is TRBD1 (5 bases). The V gene lost 3 bases and the J gene lost 0 bases, with 11 bases spanning the gap. CDR1 is GTSNPN, CDR2 SVGIG, per germline (reference sequence). The CDR3 loop spans 14 amino acids. Written as DNA, the CDR3 is TGTGCCTGGAGGGTTAGGGGCATGAACACTGAAGCTTTCTTT. Translation: CAWRVRGMNTEAFF.

Details on this clone: Other DNA sequences from this sample encode an identical CDR3 as well. V gene TRBV6-5 combines with J gene TRBJ1-2; TRBD1 matches 7 bases. Germline V CDR1 and CDR2: MNHEY, SVGAGI. Trimming removed 6 bases from V and 2 bases from J; junction bases left unmatched: 3. The CDR3 contains 13 residues. The CDR3 sequence is CASSRQGNYGYTF. The CDR3 coding sequence is TGTGCCAGCAGCAGACAGGGCAACTATGGCTACACCTTC.

This chain links TRBV28 with TRBJ1-2; possible D gene TRBD1, 6 bases. This CDR3 is 16 amino acids long. The V gene's germline CDR1 is MDHEN and CDR2 SYDVKM. Deletions cut 8 bases from V and 3 bases from J, with 22 bases between. The CDR3 DNA follows: TGTGCCAGCCGACCACCAGTGGGGGGGGGCGACTATGGCTACACCTTC. Protein: CASRPPVGGGDYGYTF.

The V and J genes are TRBV7-7 and TRBJ2-5; 11 bases align to TRBD2. The ends lost 6 bases at V and 1 base at J; junction bases unmatched: 7. The CDR3 has 16 amino acids. CDR1 is SSHAT, CDR2 FNYEAQ, per germline (reference sequence). In DNA, the CDR3 is TGTGCCAGCAGACCCCTAGCGGGAGGCTTCCAAGAGACCCAGTACTTC. It translates to CASRPLAGGFQETQYF.

The chain combines TRBV2 with TRBJ1-4, with 8 bases identical to TRBD1. This CDR3 is built from 15 residues. Germline CDR1 reads SNHLY; CDR2 reads FYNNEI. Trimming removed 8 bases from V and 8 bases from J; junction bases left unmatched: 13. In DNA form, the CDR3 reads TGTGCCAGCGGGGGTCGGGACAGGCTTTACGAAAAACTGTTTTTT. Residues: CASGGRDRLYEKLFF.

This sequence joins TRBV3-1 (or the pseudogene TRBV3-2) and TRBJ1-5; D is unresolved. V lost 0 bases and J lost 5, with 11 bases in between. CDR3 length: 15 amino acids. Looked up from germline, CDR1 is LGHDT and CDR2 is YNNKEL (reference sequence). This chain's CDR3 is CASSQDEGYYQPQHF. CDR3 DNA: TGTGCCAGCAGCCAAGATGAGGGCTACTATCAGCCCCAGCATTTT.

The chain combines TRBV6-2 or TRBV6-3 with TRBJ2-1, with TRBD2 identical over 8 bases. J was trimmed by 5 bases and V by 2 bases; bases with no gene match: 11. The CDR3 is made up of 17 amino acids. The germline V gene encodes CDR1 MNHEY and CDR2 SVGEGT. CDR3 amino acids: CASSYLSGRLVDNEQFF. The CDR3 DNA reads as TGTGCCAGCAGTTACCTGAGCGGGAGATTGGTGGACAATGAGCAGTTCTTC.

This chain joins TRBV7-6 and TRBJ2-1; TRBD2 aligns across 13 bases. With V trimmed by 1 base and J by 8 bases, 8 bases remained unmatched. The CDR3 has 17 amino acids. Per the germline V gene, CDR1 is SGHVS and CDR2 is FNYEAQ. The CDR3 coding sequence is TGTGCCAGCAGCTTAGGGGGGGGGACTAGCGGGACCTATGAGCAGTTCTTC. It specifies CASSLGGGTSGTYEQFF.

The V call is TRBV19, the J call TRBJ2-5; 7 bases are a match to TRBD1. Trimming at V came to 3 bases and at J to 3 bases, leaving 1 base not matched to a gene. CDR3 length equals 13 residues. CDR1 and CDR2 (germline): LNHDA, SQIVND (reference sequence). DNA of the CDR3: TGTGCCAGTAGTATTGGGACAGAAGAGACCCAGTACTTC. Its translation is CASSIGTEETQYF.